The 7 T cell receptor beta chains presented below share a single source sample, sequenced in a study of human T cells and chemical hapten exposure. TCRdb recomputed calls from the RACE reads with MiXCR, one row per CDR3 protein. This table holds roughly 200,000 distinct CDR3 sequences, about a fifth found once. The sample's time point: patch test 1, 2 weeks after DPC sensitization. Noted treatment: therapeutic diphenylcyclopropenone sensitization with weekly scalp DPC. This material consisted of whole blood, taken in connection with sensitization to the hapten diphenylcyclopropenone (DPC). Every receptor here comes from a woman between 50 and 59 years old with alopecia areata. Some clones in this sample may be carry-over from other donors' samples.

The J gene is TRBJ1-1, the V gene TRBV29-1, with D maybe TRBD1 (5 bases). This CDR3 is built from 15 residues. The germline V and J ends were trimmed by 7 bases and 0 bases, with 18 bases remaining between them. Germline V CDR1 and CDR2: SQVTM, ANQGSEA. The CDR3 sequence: CSALGGRVMNTEAFF. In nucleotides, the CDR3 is TGCAGCGCCCTGGGGGGGAGAGTCATGAACACTGAAGCTTTCTTT. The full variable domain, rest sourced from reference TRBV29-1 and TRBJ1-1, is SAVISQKPSRDICQRGTSLTIQCQVDSQVTMMFWYRQQPGQSLTLIATANQGSEATYESGFVIDKFPISRPNLTFSTLTVSNMSPEDSSIYLCSALGGRVMNTEAFFGQGTRLTVV.

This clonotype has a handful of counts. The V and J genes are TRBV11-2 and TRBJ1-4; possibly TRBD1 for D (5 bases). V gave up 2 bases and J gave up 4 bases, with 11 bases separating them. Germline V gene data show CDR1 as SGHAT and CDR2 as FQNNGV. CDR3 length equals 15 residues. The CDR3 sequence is CASSLTRQGNEKLFF. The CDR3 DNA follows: TGTGCCAGCAGCTTAACTCGGCAGGGTAATGAAAAACTGTTTTTT.

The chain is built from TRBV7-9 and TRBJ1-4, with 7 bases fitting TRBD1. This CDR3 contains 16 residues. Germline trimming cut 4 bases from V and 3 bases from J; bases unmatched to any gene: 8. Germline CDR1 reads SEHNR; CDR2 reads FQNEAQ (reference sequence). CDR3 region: CASSSGRQGPNEKLFF. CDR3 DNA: TGTGCCAGCAGCTCCGGAAGACAGGGACCTAATGAAAAACTGTTTTTT.

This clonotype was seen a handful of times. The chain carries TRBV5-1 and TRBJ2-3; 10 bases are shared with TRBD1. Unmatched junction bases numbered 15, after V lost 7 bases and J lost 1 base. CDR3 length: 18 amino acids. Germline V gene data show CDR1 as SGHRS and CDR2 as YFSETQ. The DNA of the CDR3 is TGCGCCAGCGCACCCGAGACAGGGGGCGGGCTCGGCACAGATACGCAGTATTTT. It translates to CASAPETGGGLGTDTQYF. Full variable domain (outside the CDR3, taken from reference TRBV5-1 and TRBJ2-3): KAGVTQTPRYLIKTRGQQVTLSCSPISGHRSVSWYQQTPGQGLQFLFEYFSETQRNKGNFPGRFSGRQFSNSRSEMNVSTLELGDSALYLCASAPETGGGLGTDTQYFGPGTRLTVL.

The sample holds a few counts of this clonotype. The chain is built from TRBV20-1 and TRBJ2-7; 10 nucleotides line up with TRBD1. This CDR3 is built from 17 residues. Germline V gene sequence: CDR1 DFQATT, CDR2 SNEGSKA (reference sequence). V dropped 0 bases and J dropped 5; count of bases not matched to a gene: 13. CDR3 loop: CSARDPSGTGVFNEQYF. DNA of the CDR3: TGCAGTGCTAGAGATCCGTCCGGGACAGGGGTATTCAACGAGCAGTACTTC.

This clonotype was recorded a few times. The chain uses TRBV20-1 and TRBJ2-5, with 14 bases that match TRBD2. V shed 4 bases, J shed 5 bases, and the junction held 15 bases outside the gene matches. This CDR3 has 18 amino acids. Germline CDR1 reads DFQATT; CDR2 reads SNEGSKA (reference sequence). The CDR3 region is CSANPGLAGESGWETQYF. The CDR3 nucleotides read TGCAGTGCTAATCCGGGACTAGCGGGAGAGTCGGGGTGGGAGACCCAGTACTTC.

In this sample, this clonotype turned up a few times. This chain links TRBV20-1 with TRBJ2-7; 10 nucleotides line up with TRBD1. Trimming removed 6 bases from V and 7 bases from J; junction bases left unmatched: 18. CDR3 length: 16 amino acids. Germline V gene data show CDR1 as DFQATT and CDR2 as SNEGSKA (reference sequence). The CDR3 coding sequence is TGCAGTGCCGCCGATGACCGGGACAGGGGAGGAAGGGAGCAGTACTTC. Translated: CSAADDRDRGGREQYF.